This TCR beta chain was recovered during a study of blood T cell repertoires in COVID-19. About the research overall: COVID-19 samples collected from the United States, Italy and Spain covered acute and convalescent phases. Sources were T cells, B-cell-depleted T cells, or PBMCs; the material itself was cDNA or gDNA.

V lost 3 bases, J lost 3 bases, and 9 bases stayed unmatched. This CDR3 is 16 amino acids long. Germline V gene data show CDR1 as MDHEN and CDR2 as SYDVKM. Per the authors' pipeline: The authors estimated nucleated cell counts from reference gene primer amplification. Libraries were prepared by immunoSEQ multiplex PCR; TCRdb keeps only in-frame clonotypes and omits some of them. The DNA gave D and trimming, while V, J and clone size come from that table. The table shows some 150,000 clones, with around 87% occurring only once. This sequence joins TRBV28 and TRBJ2-7; 9 bases are a match to TRBD1. Sequences were obtained from peripheral blood. The clonotype originates from a man between 18 and 29 years old with active or convalescent COVID-19. CDR3 nucleotides: TGTGCCAGCAGTTTTCGCAGGGACAGGGTAATCTACGAGCAGTACGTC. Its protein is CASSFRRDRVIYEQYV.